A selection of T cell receptor beta chains follows, all from one sample in a study of blood T cell repertoires in COVID-19. Only in-frame clones appear in the TCRdb table, and some are missing; sequencing was by immunoSEQ multiplex PCR. This table holds some 110,000 clones, 70% to 85% found once. Material: peripheral blood. The receptor source for this set is a woman aged 80 or older with active or convalescent COVID-19. Each CDR3 is given with its conserved first and last residue. Each record gives: D gene, clone size, J gene, V gene, CDR3 DNA, CDR3 protein. A D gene is named only where the DNA matches it firmly. The listing skips clone size in some rows; elsewhere it reads once, few, many or a size class.

>TRBD2|few|TRBJ2-2|TRBV7-3
TGTGCCAGCAGCTTAACGCCGGGGACTACCAACACCGGGGAGCTGTTTTTT
CASSLTPGTTNTGELFF
>-|-|TRBJ2-4|TRBV9
TGTGCCAGCAGCGTAATAACAGGGGGGGAGACCAAAAACATTCAGTACTTC
CASSVITGGETKNIQYF
>-|-|TRBJ1-3|TRBV5-6
TGTGCCAGCAAGGGGCGGGAAAGCTCTGGAAACACCATATATTTT
CASKGRESSGNTIYF
>TRBD2|-|TRBJ2-5|TRBV15
TGTGCCACCAGCAGCGTTAGCGGGAGGGCCGGAGAGACCCAGTACTTC
CATSSVSGRAGETQYF
>TRBD1|-|TRBJ1-5|TRBV6-6
TGTGCCAGCAGTCAGACCTCACAGGGGGCACAGCCCCAGCATTTT
CASSQTSQGAQPQHF
>TRBD1|-|TRBJ2-7|TRBV6-6
TGTGCCACCCTAGGGGACAGTTACGAGCAGTACTTC
CATLGDSYEQYF
>-|-|TRBJ1-2|TRBV7-2
TGTGCCAGCAGCTTAGTTGGGCCCGCCAGCTACACCTTC
CASSLVGPASYTF
>TRBD1|-|TRBJ1-6|TRBV2
TGTGCCAGCAGTGGACAGGGCGGCTCACCCCTCCACTTT
CASSGQGGSPLHF
>-|-|TRBJ1-3|TRBV7-8
TGCCCCCCCCGCCGACCCGGAGGAGGGGCGTCAGGAAACACCATATATTTT
CPPRRPGGGASGNTIYF
>TRBD1|-|TRBJ2-2|TRBV7-3
TGTGCCAGCAGCTTAGGGGACAGGGGGCGCGAAGGGGAGCTGTTTTTT
CASSLGDRGREGELFF
>-|once|TRBJ2-3|TRBV7-2
TGTGCCAGCAGCTTAGGCCTGGAGGGAGATACGCAGTATTTT
CASSLGLEGDTQYF
>-|-|TRBJ1-2|TRBV5-1
TGCGCCAGCGCACCTGACAGCCGCTATGGCTACACCTTC
CASAPDSRYGYTF
>TRBD1|-|TRBJ1-3|TRBV3-1/TRBV3-2
TGTGCCAGCAGCCAAAGGACAGGTACTGGAAACACCATATATTTT
CASSQRTGTGNTIYF
>-|once|TRBJ1-4|TRBV2
TGTGCCAGCAGTGAAGGGGACGGGGGAGAAAAACTGTTTTTT
CASSEGDGGEKLFF
>-|few|TRBJ1-5|TRBV7-8
TGTGCCAGCAGATTGGGAGCCAACAATCAGCCCCAGCATTTT
CASRLGANNQPQHF
>TRBD2|-|TRBJ2-3|TRBV10-2
TGCGCCATAGCGGGTTTCACAGATACGCAGTATTTT
CAIAGFTDTQYF
>TRBD2|-|TRBJ2-2|TRBV27
TGTGCCAGCAGTCTACCCCGACTAGCGGGAGGGCCCGGGGAGCTGTTTTTT
CASSLPRLAGGPGELFF
>TRBD2|-|TRBJ2-1|TRBV9
TGTGCCAGCAGCTTTACTAGCGGCCACTACAATGAGCAGTTCTTC
CASSFTSGHYNEQFF
>TRBD1|once|TRBJ2-2|TRBV29-1
TGCAGCGCCCGATCGACAGGGTTGAGGACCGGGGAGCTGTTTTTT
CSARSTGLRTGELFF
>TRBD1|-|TRBJ1-2|TRBV18
TGTGCCAGCTCACCGGGACAGGGGGCCATGGGCTATGGCTACACCTTC
CASSPGQGAMGYGYTF
>-|-|TRBJ1-3|TRBV18
TGTGCCAGCTCACCACCCGAAGGGGCCATATATTTT
CASSPPEGAIYF
>-|once|TRBJ1-4|TRBV28
TGTGCCAGCAGTTTAGGGAGCGGATGGAATGAAAAACTGTTTTTT
CASSLGSGWNEKLFF